These 20 T cell receptor beta chains were all obtained from the same sample, sequenced in a study of blood T cell repertoires in COVID-19. TCRdb keeps only in-frame clones here, not all; method: immunoSEQ multiplex PCR. The sample shows approximately 35,000 clones, roughly 85% of them seen only once. The sequencing input was peripheral blood. The receptors were gathered from a man between 60 and 70 years old with active COVID-19.

The chain combines TRBV19 with TRBJ1-3; tentative D call: TRBD1 (5 bases). The germline gives CDR1 LNHDA, CDR2 SQIVND (reference sequence). The CDR3 runs 13 residues. Trimming shortened V by 7 bases and J by 1 base, and 8 bases separated the two germline ends. CDR3 in amino acids: CASTRGSGNTIYF. As DNA, the CDR3 is TGTGCCAGTACTCGGGGGTCTGGAAACACCATATATTTT.

This chain joins TRBV29-1 and TRBJ2-7; D is undetermined. V was cut by 4 bases and J by 5 bases, with 15 bases left in between. This CDR3 has 13 amino acids. In germline, CDR1 is SQVTM, CDR2 ANQGSEA. The chain's CDR3 is CSVVTRSEHEQYF. CDR3 sequence (DNA): TGCAGCGTTGTCACGAGGTCCGAGCACGAGCAGTACTTC.

The chain couples TRBV24-1 to TRBJ2-1; D call uncertain. Trimming cost V 1 base and J 6 bases, with 15 bases left between them. The CDR3 has 16 residues. The germline gives CDR1 KGHDR, CDR2 SFDVKD. The CDR3 here is CATSDFETVVVNEQFF. The CDR3 bases are TGTGCCACCAGTGATTTTGAGACTGTCGTGGTCAATGAGCAGTTCTTC.

The chain combines TRBV29-1 with TRBJ2-3; 7 nucleotides agree with TRBD2. The trim removed 6 bases at V and 2 bases at J, leaving 8 bases unmatched. Germline CDR1 reads SQVTM; CDR2 reads ANQGSEA. CDR3 size: 14 residues. Here the CDR3 reads CSVRRERLTDTQYF. CDR3 bases: TGCAGCGTCCGGCGGGAGCGGCTCACAGATACGCAGTATTTT.

This clone has only a few counts. The chain joins TRBV14 to TRBJ2-3; D unresolved. This CDR3 is built from 12 residues. V lost 4 bases to trimming and J lost 7 bases, with 9 bases between them. Germline V CDR1 and CDR2: SGHDN, FVKESK. CDR3 region: CASSPGVYTQYF. The CDR3 nucleotides are TGTGCCAGCAGCCCAGGCGTGTATACGCAGTATTTT.

V and J are TRBV2 and TRBJ2-7; D call uncertain. The germline CDR1 and CDR2 sequences are SNHLY and FYNNEI. The V end lost 4 bases, the J end lost 4 bases, and 8 bases lay between the germline ends. The CDR3 spans 12 residues. CDR3 loop: CASSGLGYEQYF. The CDR3 nucleotides read TGTGCCAGCAGTGGCCTCGGGTACGAGCAGTACTTC.

V is TRBV9 and J is TRBJ2-1, with TRBD2 identical over 10 bases. Trimming took 4 bases from V and 4 from J; bases not matched to a gene: 11. The CDR3 runs 17 residues. Germline V gene data show CDR1 as SGDLS and CDR2 as YYNGEE. The CDR3: CASSPFLQAGGYNEQFF. CDR3 DNA sequence: TGTGCCAGCAGCCCCTTCTTGCAAGCGGGAGGGTACAATGAGCAGTTCTTC. Complete variable domain (other parts from reference TRBV9 and TRBJ2-1): DSGVTQTPKHLITATGQRVTLRCSPRSGDLSVYWYQQSLDQGLQFLIQYYNGEERAKGNILERFSAQQFPDLHSELNLSSLELGDSALYFCASSPFLQAGGYNEQFFGPGTRLTVL.

The chain joins TRBV6-6 to TRBJ2-6; 8 nucleotides align to TRBD1. This CDR3 spans 18 amino acids. CDR1 and CDR2 from the germline V gene are MNHNY and SVGAGI (reference sequence). The J segment lost 2 bases and the V segment lost 5 bases, leaving 11 bases of the junction unmatched. The chain's CDR3 is CASSPRLGQGAGANVLTF. DNA of the CDR3: TGTGCCAGCAGTCCCCGCTTAGGACAGGGCGCTGGGGCCAACGTCCTGACTTTC.

The chain combines TRBV5-1 with TRBJ1-6, with 7 bases matching TRBD1. The CDR3 has 15 residues. CDR1 is SGHRS and CDR2 is YFSETQ in the germline V gene. V gave up 1 base and J gave up 7 bases; unmatched junction bases: 5. CDR3 bases: TGCGCCAGCAGCTTGCCTGGACAGGAGAATTCACCCCTCCACTTT. It codes for CASSLPGQENSPLHF.

The chain uses TRBV28 and TRBJ2-1; TRBD1 aligns across 7 bases. Trimming cost V 5 bases and J 4 bases; bases outside gene matches: 8. The germline CDR1 and CDR2 sequences are MDHEN and SYDVKM. CDR3 size: 15 residues. This CDR3 reads CASSPVGTEYNEQFF. Written as DNA, the CDR3 is TGTGCCAGCAGTCCTGTCGGGACAGAATACAATGAGCAGTTCTTC.

The chain joins TRBV7-7 to TRBJ2-5; D might be TRBD2 (5 bases). Trimming cost V 4 bases and J 2 bases, with 8 bases left between them. The CDR3 has 13 amino acids. CDR1 and CDR2 (germline): SSHAT, FNYEAQ (reference sequence). The CDR3 protein is CASSWSGQETQYF. The DNA of the CDR3 is TGTGCCAGCAGCTGGAGCGGACAAGAGACCCAGTACTTC.

This rearrangement joins TRBV6-1 to TRBJ2-1; 7 bases fit TRBD2. The CDR3 runs 16 residues. Germline-derived CDR1 and CDR2 are MNHNS and SASEGT. Trimming took 2 bases from V and 4 from J; bases not matched to a gene: 8. CDR3 sequence reads: CASSEYRREHYNEQFF. The CDR3 DNA sequence: TGTGCCAGCAGTGAATATCGGCGGGAGCATTACAATGAGCAGTTCTTC.

The chain recombines TRBV27 with TRBJ1-1, with unresolved D. Per the germline V gene, CDR1 is MNHEY and CDR2 is SMNVEV (reference sequence). V lost 8 bases and J lost 4, with 17 bases in between. The CDR3 runs to 14 residues. CDR3 in DNA: TGTGCCAGCCGAATAACAGCCCTGCGCACTGAAGCTTTCTTT. Translation gives CASRITALRTEAFF.

This clone was counted once. This chain joins TRBV2 and TRBJ2-1; 11 bases match TRBD2. The length of the CDR3 is 15 residues. CDR1 SNHLY and CDR2 FYNNEI come from the germline V gene. After removal of 5 bases from V and 4 bases from J, the junction contained 4 bases not matched to a gene. The CDR3 nucleotides read TGTGCCAGCAGTCCTAGGACTAGCGGGTACAATGAGCAGTTCTTC. The encoded protein is CASSPRTSGYNEQFF.

A few counts support this clone. This chain connects TRBV7-2 to TRBJ2-7; 10 bases are shared with TRBD2. This CDR3 comprises 16 residues. V gave up 1 base and J gave up 6 bases; unmatched junction bases: 9. Germline CDR1 reads SGHTA; CDR2 reads FQGNSA. DNA for the CDR3: TGTGCCAGCAGCTTAGACCATAGCTTAGCGGGAGGCGAGCAGTACTTC. This codes for CASSLDHSLAGGEQYF. Together with reference TRBV7-2 and TRBJ2-7, the CDR3 gives the full variable domain: GAGVSQSPSNKVTEKGKDVELRCDPISGHTALYWYRQSLGQGLEFLIYFQGNSAPDKSGLPSDRFSAERTGGSVSTLTIQRTQQEDSAVYLCASSLDHSLAGGEQYFGPGTRLTVT.

The J gene is TRBJ2-7, the V gene TRBV7-2; 10 bases map to TRBD1. Germline trimming cut 10 bases from V and 0 bases from J; bases unmatched to any gene: 9. Germline CDR1 and CDR2: SGHTA and FQGNSA. The CDR3 runs to 15 residues. CDR3 amino acids: CATNPGQGSSYEQYF. The CDR3 DNA is TGTGCCACCAATCCGGGACAGGGGTCCTCCTACGAGCAGTACTTC.

The genes are TRBV6-5 and TRBJ2-1, with 9 nucleotides matching TRBD2. The germline V gene has CDR1 MNHEY and CDR2 SVGAGI. This CDR3 has 14 amino acids. After removal of 2 bases from V and 8 bases from J, the junction contained 4 bases not matched to a gene. CDR3 nucleotides: TGTGCCAGCAGTTACGGCGGGAGGGCCGATGAGCAGTTCTTC. This gives the protein CASSYGGRADEQFF.

The rearrangement links TRBV7-9 to TRBJ2-3, with 8 positions matching TRBD2. Germline lookup yields CDR1 SEHNR and CDR2 FQNEAQ (reference sequence). The V and J ends lost 5 bases and 2 bases, in that order; junction bases with no gene match: 6. This CDR3 region has 15 residues. The CDR3 coding sequence is TGTGCCAGCAGCCCCAGACTAGCGCCCACAGATACGCAGTATTTT. The encoded protein is CASSPRLAPTDTQYF.

This clone was seen only once. The V and J genes are TRBV2 and TRBJ1-2; D is uncertain. The CDR3 runs 13 residues. Trimming stripped 4 bases from V and 4 bases from J, with 10 bases between. Germline loops: CDR1 SNHLY, CDR2 FYNNEI. CDR3 loop: CASSGYGFYGYTF. CDR3 DNA sequence: TGTGCCAGCAGTGGTTACGGGTTCTATGGCTACACCTTC.

This sequence joins TRBV24-1 and TRBJ2-6; D uncertain. Trimming cost V 1 base and J 0 bases, with 3 bases left between them. CDR1 KGHDR and CDR2 SFDVKD come from the germline V gene. This CDR3 is 15 amino acids long. DNA of the CDR3: TGTGCCACCAGTGATTTTAACTCTGGGGCCAACGTCCTGACTTTC. This translates into CATSDFNSGANVLTF.